The TCR beta chain under discussion was sequenced for a study of blood T cell repertoires in COVID-19. This CDR3 is 13 amino acids long. V was pared by 2 bases and J by 9 bases, with 11 bases between. Germline values: CDR1 SSHAT, CDR2 FNYEAQ (reference sequence). Some clones are missing from TCRdb's copy, which holds only in-frame ones; the method was immunoSEQ multiplex PCR. The table has 180,000 or so clones, 84% seen once. This sequence originates from a woman aged 70-85 years with COVID-19, enrolled during active disease. J is TRBJ1-3 and V is TRBV7-7; D remains ambiguous. The specimen was peripheral blood. The CDR3 region is CASSLTVWSTIYF. CDR3 coding DNA: TGTGCCAGCAGCTTAACTGTCTGGAGCACCATATATTTT.